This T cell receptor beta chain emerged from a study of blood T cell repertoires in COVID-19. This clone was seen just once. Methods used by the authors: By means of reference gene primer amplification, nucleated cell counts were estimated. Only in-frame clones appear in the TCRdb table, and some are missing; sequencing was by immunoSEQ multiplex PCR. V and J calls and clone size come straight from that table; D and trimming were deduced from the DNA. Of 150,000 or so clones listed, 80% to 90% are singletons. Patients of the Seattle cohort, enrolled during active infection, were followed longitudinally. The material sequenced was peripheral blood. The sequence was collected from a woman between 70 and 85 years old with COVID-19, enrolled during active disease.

CDR3 sequence reads: CASSFSGTDTDTQYF. In nucleotides, the CDR3 is TGTGCCAGCAGCTTCTCCGGGACAGACACAGATACGCAGTATTTT. The gene calls are TRBV7-3 and TRBJ2-3; 7 bases agree with TRBD1. The CDR3 is made up of 15 amino acids. With V trimmed by 3 bases and J by 2 bases, 5 bases remained unmatched. Germline CDR1 and CDR2: SGHTA and FQGTGA.